The sequence of this T cell receptor (beta chain) was determined in a study of memory CD4+ T cells and cytomegalovirus serostatus (dated by TCRdb to about 2019). Study-level background: The roughly 35 healthy Belgian adults in the cohort included 9 who were CMV seropositive and around 25 who were CMV seronegative. To replicate a published TCR-based CMV serostatus classifier, the study sequenced CD4+ memory TCRbeta repertoires from a Belgian cohort whose cytomegalovirus serostatus was known. Here is what the overall study found, with its caveats: The results were read as suggesting that the CMV-associated TCR signature is, for the most part, present in the CD4+ memory repertoire. Among the 160 or so previously reported CMV-associated TCRbeta sequences, over 65 showed up in the CD4+ memory repertoires, with each one found in between one and five individuals. For CMV serostatus prediction, a median bootstrapped AUC of approximately 0.95 was reached with the original framework, and a median bootstrapped AUC of 0.91 was reached with a US-trained random forest. On the Belgian cohort, the classifier based on the original framework reached a median bootstrapped AUC of roughly 0.94, with a 95% CI of 0.76-1.00. Only CD4+CD45RO+ memory cells were sequenced, in contrast to the original study, which included naive and memory CD4+ and CD8+ populations.

The CDR3 starts with the cysteine, ends with the phenylalanine, and has 11 residues. Only the CDR3 region is kept as DNA, spanning 33 bases read in frame from base 1. CDR1 and CDR2 are drawn from the germline V gene: MDHEN, SYDVKM. A distance of 6 bases separates the germline ends of V and J, which lose 8 bases and 1 base respectively. Remarks on this clone: Its target antigen remains unknown. Base quality data are lacking; no much larger clone is found one base away.

Single viable CD3+CD4+CD8-CD45RO+ cells were sorted as memory CD4+ T cells on a FACSAria II. To determine CMV serostatus, a Roche Elecsys assay was used that detects serum IgG against CMV pp150, pp28, p38 and p52. Following thawing, total CD4+ T cells were enriched through positive selection using CD4 magnetic microbeads. The samples came from a separate study whose specific focus was interrogating the CD4+ T cell memory repertoire. Peripheral blood mononuclear cells were isolated and cryopreserved according to standard operating procedures, and serum was stored at -80 degrees C. The staining used CD3-PerCP (BW264/56), CD4-APC (RPA-T4), CD45RO-PE (UCHT1) and CD8-Pacific Orange (3B5) antibodies, and Sytox blue was used to exclude non-viable cells. The Quick-DNA Microprep Kit was used to extract genomic DNA from the sorted cells. Amplification of TCRbeta DNA was done with the immunoSEQ hsTCRbeta kit, following the protocol from the manufacturer. TCRbeta libraries were sequenced on an Illumina MiSeq instrument. The authors' analysis ran thus. After out-of-frame sequences were removed, 2,204,828 distinct TCRbeta sequences remained, averaging around 61,000 per individual. Each individual was scored according to the count of approximately 170 previously reported CMV-associated TCRbeta sequences and the total productive distinct TCRbeta count. A beta-binomial model was reimplemented in Python, and scikit-learn random forests with default parameters were trained on US cohort data. Classifier performance on the Belgian cohort was reported as the median AUC with percentile confidence intervals calculated over 10,000 bootstrap iterations. TCRdb provides this immuneACCESS table in a form limited to in-frame rearrangements. Some clones are lacking; in checked studies, under half of them reflect an unresolved V gene, and why the rest are absent is not known. That table gives V, J and clone size, and the DNA gave D and trimming. In all, the sample holds 45,000 to 50,000 clones, and around 78% of those were seen once. The top ten constitute roughly 0.76% of the sample.

This sequence originates from an adult in good health and CMV-seronegative. The sample comprised memory CD4+ T cells from blood. The rearrangement joined TRBV28 to TRBJ2-7; the D segment cannot be called with confidence. The nucleotide sequence reads TGTGCCAGCGGGCAATCCTACGAGCAGTACTTC. The resulting protein is CASGQSYEQYF.